The sequence of this TCR beta chain was determined in a study of T cell clonality in common variable immunodeficiency. The sample holds many counts of this clone. The read halts 3 residues ahead of the CDR3 end, with the missing end drawn from the germline J gene. The CDR3 is made up of 11 amino acids. The germline V gene has CDR1 SGHNT and CDR2 YYREEE (reference sequence). Assay used: immunoSEQ multiplex PCR; TCRdb lists only in-frame clones, some missing. The sample gives 25,000 to 35,000 clones, none seen only once, and the top ten clones hold 3.5% to 4.5%. The sequencing input was peripheral blood mononuclear cells. This chain connects TRBV5-4 to TRBJ1-2; D gene ambiguous. The receptor was isolated from a person aged 18 to 75 in good health. Partial CDR3 DNA: TGTGCCAGCAGCTCAGGAAGCGGC. Translation: CASSSGSG. The complete CDR3 sequence is CASSSGSGYTF.